The next 13 T cell receptor beta chains were all read from a single sample in a study of cytomegalovirus exposure and HLA in healthy donors. Researchers ran the PCR with 60 Vbeta and 13 Jbeta primers. Assay: immunoSEQ multiplex PCR; the TCRdb copy retains only in-frame clones and omits some. In the table there are about 150,000 clones, 70% to 85% of which are singletons. Sequences were obtained from PBMCs. These receptors were collected from a young man in good health and CMV-seronegative.

V usage is TRBV6-1 and J usage is TRBJ2-3, with TRBD1 identical over 7 bases. Germline loops: CDR1 MNHNS, CDR2 SASEGT. This CDR3 comprises 13 residues. With V trimmed by 4 bases and J by 5 bases, 3 bases remained unmatched. CDR3 in amino acids: CASSATGKDTQYF. The CDR3 DNA follows: TGTGCCAGCAGTGCGACAGGGAAAGATACGCAGTATTTT.

V gene TRBV7-8 combines with J gene TRBJ1-1, with D perhaps TRBD1 (6 bases). Germline values: CDR1 SGHVS, CDR2 FQNEAQ. CDR3 length: 18 residues. Trimming pared 1 base from V and 1 base from J, leaving 19 bases between. CDR3 residues: CASSLEVPPRDTNTEAFF. The CDR3 nucleotides read TGTGCCAGCAGCTTAGAAGTCCCCCCACGGGACACGAACACTGAAGCTTTCTTT.

The chain uses TRBV29-1 and TRBJ2-5; 8 positions match TRBD1. Germline V CDR1 and CDR2: SQVTM, ANQGSEA. After removal of 7 bases from V and 11 bases from J, the junction contained 15 bases not matched to a gene. The length of the CDR3 is 13 residues. The CDR3 sequence is CSAGDRGGGGQYF. The CDR3 region has the DNA TGCAGCGCGGGAGACAGGGGTGGGGGCGGGCAGTACTTC.

In its sample, this clone was seen a few times. The rearrangement links TRBV5-1 to TRBJ2-5, with D perhaps matching TRBD2 (7 bases). The CDR3 extends over 14 amino acids. Germline CDR1 SGHRS, CDR2 YFSETQ. Trimming took 1 base from V and 4 from J, leaving 11 bases between them. The CDR3 reads CASSLSGGAETQYF. CDR3 sequence (DNA): TGCGCCAGCAGCTTGAGTGGGGGGGCAGAGACCCAGTACTTC.

Turning to this clone: Other DNA variants within this sample encode the same CDR3. The V and J genes are TRBV5-1 and TRBJ1-4; D possibly corresponds to TRBD1 (5 bases). V was trimmed by 2 bases and J by 8 bases, leaving 13 bases between them. The CDR3 covers 14 residues. CDR1 is SGHRS and CDR2 is YFSETQ in the germline V gene. CDR3 amino acids: CASSFGQGGEKLFF. The CDR3 DNA sequence: TGCGCCAGCAGCTTCGGCCAGGGAGGGGAAAAACTGTTTTTT.

The chain is built from TRBV7-2 and TRBJ2-4; D remains ambiguous. This CDR3 is 13 amino acids long. CDR1 is SGHTA and CDR2 is FQGNSA in the germline V gene. V was trimmed by 8 bases and J by 4 bases, leaving 12 bases between them. The DNA for the CDR3 is TGTGCCAGCGGATTGGGCCATAAAAACATTCAGTACTTC. As protein: CASGLGHKNIQYF.

This chain connects TRBV13 to TRBJ2-5, with 12 bases lining up with TRBD2. Per germline, CDR1 PRHDT and CDR2 FYEKMQ (reference sequence). CDR3 size: 14 residues. V gave up 7 bases and J gave up 1 base; unmatched junction bases: 1. The CDR3 here is CASTSGGAQETQYF. In DNA form, the CDR3 reads TGTGCCAGCACTAGCGGGGGGGCCCAAGAGACCCAGTACTTC.

V and J are TRBV30 and TRBJ1-1, with D possibly being TRBD1 (6 bases). In germline, CDR1 is GTSNPN, CDR2 SVGIG (reference sequence). The ends were cut back, 3 bases at V and 1 base at J, with 9 bases in the middle. CDR3 size: 13 residues. The CDR3 region is CAWSLQGNTEAFF. As DNA, the CDR3 is TGTGCCTGGAGCCTACAGGGGAACACTGAAGCTTTCTTT.

As to this clone: Other nucleotide sequences in the sample specify the same CDR3. The rearrangement links TRBV5-1 to TRBJ2-5; D is perhaps TRBD2 (7 bases). The J call may be in error: the DNA end matches TRBJ2-7 better. Per germline, CDR1 SGHRS and CDR2 YFSETQ. This CDR3 comprises 14 residues. CDR3 sequence: CASSLAGGLYEQYF. CDR3 coding DNA: TGCGCCAGCAGCTTGGCGGGGGGCCTCTACGAGCAGTACTTC.

The chain employs TRBV7-9 and TRBJ1-5; D unclear. Trimming cost V 4 bases and J 2 bases, with 18 bases left between them. Germline CDR1 SEHNR, CDR2 FQNEAQ (reference sequence). The CDR3 runs 17 residues. Written as DNA, the CDR3 is TGTGCCAGCAGCTACACGGAGATTTCTGGAGGCAATCAGCCCCAGCATTTT. This translates into CASSYTEISGGNQPQHF.

This clone turned up a few times. This rearrangement joins TRBV28 to TRBJ2-1, with 10 bases identical to TRBD2. The CDR3 has 15 amino acids. The V and J ends lost 1 base and 4 bases, in that order; junction bases with no gene match: 1. Germline-derived CDR1 and CDR2 are MDHEN and SYDVKM. CDR3 coding DNA: TGTGCCAGCAGTTTATCACTAGCGGGATACAATGAGCAGTTCTTC. This codes for CASSLSLAGYNEQFF.

The chain has TRBV6-1 and TRBJ2-2; D is ambiguous. V shed 9 bases and J shed 4 bases, with 15 bases lying between them. Germline V gene sequence: CDR1 MNHNS, CDR2 SASEGT. The CDR3 is 14 residues long. The CDR3 sequence is CASEFGPGTGELFF. CDR3 in DNA: TGTGCCAGTGAATTCGGTCCGGGCACCGGGGAGCTGTTTTTT.

The CDR3: CASSIPPRVLYTGELFF. CDR3 nucleotides: TGTGCCAGTAGTATCCCCCCCAGGGTGCTGTACACCGGGGAGCTGTTTTTT. The chain is built from TRBV19 and TRBJ2-2; D perhaps matches TRBD1 (5 bases). The length of the CDR3 is 17 residues. The V and J ends lost 3 bases and 3 bases respectively, with 17 bases between them. Germline values: CDR1 LNHDA, CDR2 SQIVND (reference sequence).